The 25 T cell receptor beta chains presented below share a single source sample, sequenced in a study of T cell changes during pregnancy in multiple sclerosis. The data were produced by immunoSEQ multiplex PCR, yet TCRdb's version contains in-frame clones alone and is incomplete. The table has roughly 23,000 clones, around nine tenths seen once. The specimen comprised CD4+ T cells from peripheral blood mononuclear cells, sampled in the second trimester of pregnancy. The source is a female donor in good health, enrolled as a control in a pregnancy study.

The chain couples TRBV6-1 to TRBJ2-5; TRBD1 is a possible D gene (5 bases). Germline assignment: CDR1 MNHNS and CDR2 SASEGT. The CDR3 is 14 residues long. V was shortened by 2 bases and J by 9 bases, with 16 bases between the two germline ends. The chain's CDR3 is CASSEWDQGSAQYF. The CDR3, as DNA: TGTGCCAGCAGTGAATGGGATCAGGGTTCGGCCCAGTACTTC.

The chain uses TRBV4-3 and TRBJ2-7; 12 bases map to TRBD2. The ends lost 1 base at V and 6 bases at J; junction bases unmatched: 10. Germline assignment: CDR1 LGHNA and CDR2 YSLEER. This CDR3 region has 17 residues. CDR3 protein: CASSQVSGLAGGTEQYF. The DNA of the CDR3 is TGCGCCAGCAGCCAAGTCTCGGGGCTAGCGGGGGGGACCGAGCAGTACTTC.

The gene calls are TRBV2 and TRBJ2-3, with D perhaps matching TRBD2 (5 bases). This CDR3 is built from 13 residues. Germline CDR1 SNHLY, CDR2 FYNNEI. Trimming took off 7 bases at V and 2 bases at J, with 10 bases between the two ends. For the CDR3, the DNA is TGTGCCAGCAAGCTAGCCTCCACAGATACGCAGTATTTT. Protein sequence: CASKLASTDTQYF.

This chain joins TRBV7-2 and TRBJ1-5, with 9 bases that match TRBD1. The CDR3 is 14 residues long. Looked up from germline, CDR1 is SGHTA and CDR2 is FQGNSA. J lost 5 bases, V lost 5 bases, and 4 bases had no gene match. In DNA form, the CDR3 reads TGTGCCAGCAGCCGGGGACAGGGTTATCAGCCCCAGCATTTT. This translates into CASSRGQGYQPQHF.

The J gene is TRBJ2-7, the V gene TRBV5-6; the D is unclear. The V end was cut by 1 base, the J end by 0 bases, with 8 bases between. Per the germline V gene, CDR1 is SGHDT and CDR2 is YYEEEE. This CDR3 has 14 residues. This CDR3 reads CASSLYQVSYEQYF. CDR3 coding DNA: TGTGCCAGCAGCTTGTACCAGGTCTCCTACGAGCAGTACTTC.

The rearrangement joins TRBV7-7 to TRBJ2-5; D call uncertain. Trimming left V 1 base short and J 1 base short, with 10 bases between. Germline V gene lookup returns CDR1 SSHAT and CDR2 FNYEAQ (reference sequence). The CDR3 sequence is 15 residues long. The CDR3 sequence is CASSLGSLSQETQYF. The CDR3 DNA reads TGTGCCAGCAGCTTAGGAAGTCTATCCCAAGAGACCCAGTACTTC.

The chain combines TRBV27 with TRBJ1-1; unclear D gene. Between the trimmed V and J ends, which lost 4 bases and 5 bases, there was a span of 17 bases. The CDR3 sequence is 15 residues long. Germline CDR1 and CDR2: MNHEY and SMNVEV (reference sequence). The DNA for the CDR3 is TGTGCCAGCAGTTCACTCTCGACGGGAGGGACTGAAGCTTTCTTT. This sequence encodes CASSSLSTGGTEAFF.

This clone has just a few counts. The chain employs TRBV11-2 and TRBJ2-1; 10 nucleotides agree with TRBD2. Looked up from germline, CDR1 is SGHAT and CDR2 is FQNNGV. The CDR3 length is 16 residues. Losses at the gene ends were 6 bases for V and 3 bases for J; bases not matched to a gene: 8. This CDR3 reads CASRPSGTSVYNEQFF. The CDR3 DNA sequence: TGTGCCAGCAGGCCTTCCGGGACTAGCGTCTACAATGAGCAGTTCTTC.

The chain recombines TRBV6-5 with TRBJ1-5; D might be TRBD1 (5 bases). The V end was cut by 6 bases, the J end by 4 bases, with 16 bases between. Germline CDR1 and CDR2: MNHEY and SVGAGI. The CDR3 has 15 residues. This CDR3 reads CASRRSGEGNQPQHF. CDR3 DNA sequence: TGTGCCAGCAGGCGGTCGGGGGAAGGAAATCAGCCCCAGCATTTT.

This chain uses TRBV7-9 with TRBJ2-3; 10 bases agree with TRBD2. The CDR3 loop spans 16 amino acids. The germline V gene encodes CDR1 SEHNR and CDR2 FQNEAQ (reference sequence). V trimming: 5 bases; J trimming: 0 bases; junction bases outside the gene matches: 5. CDR3 sequence: CASSPLAGASTDTQYF. In nucleotides, the CDR3 is TGTGCCAGCAGCCCCCTAGCGGGGGCCAGCACAGATACGCAGTATTTT.

In this sample, this clone turned up once. V and J are TRBV27 and TRBJ2-7; the match to TRBD2 covers 13 bases. This CDR3 comprises 17 residues. CDR1 is MNHEY, CDR2 SMNVEV, per germline (reference sequence). V lost 1 base and J lost 5; bases outside the gene matches: 8. The CDR3 DNA sequence: TGTGCCAGCAGTTTATGGGGTTCTGGACTAGCGGGAGACGAGCAGTACTTC. The encoded protein is CASSLWGSGLAGDEQYF.

The chain has TRBV15 and TRBJ2-3; 7 bases match TRBD1. Germline CDR1 and CDR2: LNHNV and YYDKDF (reference sequence). The CDR3 totals 16 residues. Trimming at V came to 4 bases and at J to 3 bases, leaving 10 bases not matched to a gene. The CDR3 nucleotides are TGTGCCACCAGCATACCGACAGGGATGGGTACAGATACGCAGTATTTT. Translated, it gives CATSIPTGMGTDTQYF. Supplemented by reference TRBV15 and TRBJ2-3, the full variable domain reads DAMVIQNPRYQVTQFGKPVTLSCSQTLNHNVMYWYQQKSSQAPKLLFHYYDKDFNNEADTPDNFQSRRPNTSFCFLDIRSPGLGDTAMYLCATSIPTGMGTDTQYFGPGTRLTVL.

This rearrangement joins TRBV11-3 to TRBJ2-7, with TRBD2 as a possible D gene (5 bases). Germline-derived CDR1 and CDR2 are SGHNT and YENEEA. Trimming shortened V by 5 bases and J by 0 bases, and 11 bases separated the two germline ends. This CDR3 spans 14 amino acids. CDR3 sequence: CASSPGSGSYEQYF. The DNA of the CDR3 is TGTGCCAGCAGCCCAGGAAGCGGCTCCTACGAGCAGTACTTC. The variable domain in full, with the rest retrieved from reference TRBV11-3 and TRBJ2-7, is EAGVVQSPRYKIIEKKQPVAFWCNPISGHNTLYWYLQNLGQGPELLIRYENEEAVDDSQLPKDRFSAERLKGVDSTLKIQPAELGDSAVYLCASSPGSGSYEQYFGPGTRLTVT.

The gene calls are TRBV7-3 and TRBJ2-3, with a weak D call TRBD2 (7 bases). V lost 2 bases and J lost 1, with 19 bases in between. The CDR3 is 18 amino acids. CDR1 and CDR2 (germline): SGHTA, FQGTGA. The chain's CDR3 is CASSLRPPGGVGTDTQYF. The CDR3 nucleotides are TGTGCCAGCAGCTTACGCCCCCCGGGGGGCGTGGGCACAGATACGCAGTATTTT.

The chain combines TRBV7-8 with TRBJ2-5; 16 positions agree with TRBD2. The CDR3 runs to 18 residues. CDR1 is SGHVS, CDR2 FQNEAQ, per germline. V trimming: 7 bases; J trimming: 5 bases; junction bases outside the gene matches: 13. CDR3: CASIYLGGTSGGAETQYF. In nucleotides, the CDR3 is TGTGCCAGCATCTACCTCGGGGGGACTAGCGGGGGGGCGGAGACCCAGTACTTC.

The chain is built from TRBV7-2 and TRBJ1-5; 8 bases are a match to TRBD1. The CDR3 is 15 residues long. The ends lost 2 bases at V and 2 bases at J; junction bases unmatched: 2. From germline, CDR1 is SGHTA and CDR2 FQGNSA. For the CDR3, the DNA is TGTGCCAGCAGCTTATCAGGGGGCGGCAATCAGCCCCAGCATTTT. This sequence encodes CASSLSGGGNQPQHF. Full variable domain (remainder filled in from reference TRBV7-2 and TRBJ1-5): GAGVSQSPSNKVTEKGKDVELRCDPISGHTALYWYRQSLGQGLEFLIYFQGNSAPDKSGLPSDRFSAERTGGSVSTLTIQRTQQEDSAVYLCASSLSGGGNQPQHFGDGTRLSIL.

This clone was seen a single time. The J gene is TRBJ1-3, the V gene TRBV6-1, with 11 positions matching TRBD1. CDR3 size: 16 residues. V gave up 4 bases and J gave up 8 bases; unmatched junction bases: 10. Germline values: CDR1 MNHNS, CDR2 SASEGT. The CDR3 DNA is TGTGCCAGCAGTGCTTGGACAGGGGGCGATGGGGACACCATATATTTT. Protein sequence: CASSAWTGGDGDTIYF.

This clone appeared a few times. This chain uses TRBV6-6 with TRBJ1-1; 9 nucleotides match TRBD1. Trimming at V came to 7 bases and at J to 1 base, leaving 4 bases not matched to a gene. This CDR3 is 14 amino acids long. The germline V gene has CDR1 MNHNY and CDR2 SVGAGI (reference sequence). The CDR3 nucleotides are TGTGCCAGCAACATACAGGGGGCGAACACTGAAGCTTTCTTT. It yields the protein CASNIQGANTEAFF.

For the CDR3, the DNA is TGTGCCAGCAGCGAAGACTTCCATAGCAATCAGCCCCAGCATTTT. Its protein is CASSEDFHSNQPQHF. The J gene is TRBJ1-5, the V gene TRBV21-1. TRBV21-1 is listed as a pseudogene. The length of the CDR3 is 15 residues.

V usage is TRBV27 and J usage is TRBJ2-7; tentatively, D is TRBD1 (6 bases). CDR1 MNHEY and CDR2 SMNVEV come from the germline V gene (reference sequence). The CDR3 consists of 15 residues. V was clipped by 7 bases and J by 3 bases, with 19 bases between them. The CDR3 loop reads CASTPVGVGGYEQYF. The DNA of the CDR3 is TGTGCCAGCACCCCGGTTGGGGTAGGGGGCTACGAGCAGTACTTC.

The V and J genes are TRBV7-8 and TRBJ1-4; TRBD1 is a possible D gene (6 bases). The length of the CDR3 is 15 residues. The ends were cut back, 4 bases at V and 8 bases at J, with 17 bases in the middle. CDR1 is SGHVS, CDR2 FQNEAQ, per germline. The CDR3 protein is CASSSTGINEEKLFF. CDR3 DNA: TGTGCCAGCAGCTCTACAGGGATTAACGAAGAAAAACTGTTTTTT.

DNA for the CDR3: TGTGCCAGCAGCTTAAAAAGGGGGCTTGAAGCTTTCTTT. Its translation: CASSLKRGLEAFF. This rearrangement joins TRBV7-3 to TRBJ1-1; 7 nucleotides line up with TRBD1. V gave up 1 base and J gave up 7 bases; unmatched junction bases: 3. CDR3 size: 13 residues. Germline V gives CDR1 SGHTA, CDR2 FQGTGA.

The rearrangement joins TRBV9 to TRBJ1-2; possibly TRBD1 for D (6 bases). This CDR3 spans 15 amino acids. Germline CDR1 is SGDLS and CDR2 is YYNGEE. V was clipped by 3 bases and J by 4 bases, with 16 bases between them. The DNA of the CDR3 is TGTGCCAGCAGCGCCGGTGCAGGGGAGCCCTATGGCTACACCTTC. It codes for CASSAGAGEPYGYTF. Variable domain in full (rest from reference TRBV9 and TRBJ1-2): DSGVTQTPKHLITATGQRVTLRCSPRSGDLSVYWYQQSLDQGLQFLIQYYNGEERAKGNILERFSAQQFPDLHSELNLSSLELGDSALYFCASSAGAGEPYGYTFGSGTRLTVV.

This clone was found a few times. This rearrangement joins TRBV4-3 to TRBJ2-2; 10 nucleotides line up with TRBD2. CDR1 is LGHNA and CDR2 is YSLEER in the germline V gene. Unmatched junction bases numbered 5, after V lost 4 bases and J lost 3 bases. This CDR3 is 16 amino acids long. In DNA form, the CDR3 reads TGCGCCAGCAGCCGTCTAGCGGGGGTCCACACCGGGGAGCTGTTTTTT. It yields the protein CASSRLAGVHTGELFF.

The chain combines TRBV27 with TRBJ2-3; tentatively, D is TRBD1 (5 bases). Germline V gene sequence: CDR1 MNHEY, CDR2 SMNVEV (reference sequence). The CDR3 has 16 residues. Trimming shortened V by 3 bases and J by 1 base, and 14 bases separated the two germline ends. In nucleotides, the CDR3 is TGTGCCAGCAGTTTGATCAGGGTGGCAGGCACAGATACGCAGTATTTT. It yields the protein CASSLIRVAGTDTQYF.